This T cell receptor beta chain emerged from a study of T cells of healthy individuals. This clonotype is a singleton in its sample. V lost 3 bases, J lost 5 bases, and 0 bases stayed unmatched. Per the germline V gene, CDR1 is MGHRA and CDR2 is YSYEKL. This CDR3 is 15 amino acids long. MiXCR was run by TCRdb on the 5' RACE reads, yielding one entry per CDR3 protein. The table records fewer than 75,000 distinct CDR3 sequences, around 15% of them present only once. V usage is TRBV4-1 and J usage is TRBJ2-1, with TRBD2 identical over 14 bases. The receptor comes from a human donor in good health. CDR3 residues: CASSQGLAGDNEQFF. The CDR3, as DNA: TGCGCCAGCAGCCAGGGACTAGCGGGAGACAATGAGCAGTTCTTC.